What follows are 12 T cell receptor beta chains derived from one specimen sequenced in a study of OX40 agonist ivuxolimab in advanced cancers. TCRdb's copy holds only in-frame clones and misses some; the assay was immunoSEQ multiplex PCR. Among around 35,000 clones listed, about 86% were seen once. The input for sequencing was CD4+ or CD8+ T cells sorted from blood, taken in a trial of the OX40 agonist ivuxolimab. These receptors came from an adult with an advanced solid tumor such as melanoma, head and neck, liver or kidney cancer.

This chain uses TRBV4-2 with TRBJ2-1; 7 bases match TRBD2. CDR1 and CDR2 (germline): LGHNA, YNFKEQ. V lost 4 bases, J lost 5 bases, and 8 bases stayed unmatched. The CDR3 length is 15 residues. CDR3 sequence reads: CASSPGAGGNNEQFF. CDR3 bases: TGTGCCAGCAGCCCCGGAGCCGGGGGGAACAATGAGCAGTTCTTC.

CDR3 coding DNA: TGTGCCAGCAGCTTAGACAGACGGTTGTACCAAGAGACCCAGTACTTC. Amino acids: CASSLDRRLYQETQYF. The J gene is TRBJ2-5, the V gene TRBV7-2; no definite D call. There are 16 residues in the CDR3. Looked up from germline, CDR1 is SGHTA and CDR2 is FQGNSA. Trimming cost V 1 base and J 0 bases, with 12 bases left between them.

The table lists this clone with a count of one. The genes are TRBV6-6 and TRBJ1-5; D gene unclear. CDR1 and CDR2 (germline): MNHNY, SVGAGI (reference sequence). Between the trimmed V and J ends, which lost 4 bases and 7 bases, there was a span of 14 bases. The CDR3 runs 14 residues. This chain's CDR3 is CASSSRQLQQPQHF. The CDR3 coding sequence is TGTGCCAGCAGTTCCCGTCAGCTACAGCAGCCCCAGCATTTT.

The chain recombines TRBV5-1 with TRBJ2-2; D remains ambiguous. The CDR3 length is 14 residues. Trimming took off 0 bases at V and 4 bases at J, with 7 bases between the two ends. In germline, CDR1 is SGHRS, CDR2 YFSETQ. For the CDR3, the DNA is TGCGCCAGCAGCTTGGTGGGGATCACCGGGGAGCTGTTTTTT. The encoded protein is CASSLVGITGELFF. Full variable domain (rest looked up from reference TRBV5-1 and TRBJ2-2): KAGVTQTPRYLIKTRGQQVTLSCSPISGHRSVSWYQQTPGQGLQFLFEYFSETQRNKGNFPGRFSGRQFSNSRSEMNVSTLELGDSALYLCASSLVGITGELFFGEGSRLTVL.

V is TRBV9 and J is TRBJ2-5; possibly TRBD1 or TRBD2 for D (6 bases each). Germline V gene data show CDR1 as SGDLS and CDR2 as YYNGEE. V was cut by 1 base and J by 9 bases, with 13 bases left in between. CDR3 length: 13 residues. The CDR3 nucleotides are TGTGCCAGCAGCGTACGGGGGCCCCAGCCCCAGTACTTC. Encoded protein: CASSVRGPQPQYF. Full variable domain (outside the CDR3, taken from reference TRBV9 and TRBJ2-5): DSGVTQTPKHLITATGQRVTLRCSPRSGDLSVYWYQQSLDQGLQFLIQYYNGEERAKGNILERFSAQQFPDLHSELNLSSLELGDSALYFCASSVRGPQPQYFGPGTRLLVL.

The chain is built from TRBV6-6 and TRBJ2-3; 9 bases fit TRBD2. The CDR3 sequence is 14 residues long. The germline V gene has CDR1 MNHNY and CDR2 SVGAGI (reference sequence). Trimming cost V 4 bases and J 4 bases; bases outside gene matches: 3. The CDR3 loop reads CASSWGLASDTQYF. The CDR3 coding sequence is TGTGCCAGCAGTTGGGGACTAGCTTCAGATACGCAGTATTTT.

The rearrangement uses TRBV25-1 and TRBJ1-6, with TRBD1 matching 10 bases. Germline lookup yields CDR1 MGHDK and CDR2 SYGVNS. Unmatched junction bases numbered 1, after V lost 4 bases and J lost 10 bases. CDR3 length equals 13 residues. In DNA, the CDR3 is TGTGCCAGCAGTGGGGGACAGGGGTCACCCCTCCACTTT. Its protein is CASSGGQGSPLHF. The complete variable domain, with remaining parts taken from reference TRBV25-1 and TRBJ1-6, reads EADIYQTPRYLVIGTGKKITLECSQTMGHDKMYWYQQDPGMELHLIHYSYGVNSTEKGDLSSESTVSRIRTEHFPLTLESARPSHTSQYLCASSGGQGSPLHFGNGTRLTVT.

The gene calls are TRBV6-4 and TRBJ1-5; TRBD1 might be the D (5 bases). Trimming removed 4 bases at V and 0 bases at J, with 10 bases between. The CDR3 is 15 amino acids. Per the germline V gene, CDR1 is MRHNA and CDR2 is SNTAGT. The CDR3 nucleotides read TGTGCCAGCAGTGGGGGCGGAAATAGCAATCAGCCCCAGCATTTT. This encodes CASSGGGNSNQPQHF.

CDR3 in DNA: TGTGCCAGCAGCTTGGGAGTCCAGGGAAAAGCCGGGGAGCTGTTTTTT. Residues: CASSLGVQGKAGELFF. The V gene is TRBV5-5, the J gene TRBJ2-2, with D possibly TRBD1 on 5 matching bases. The germline V gene has CDR1 SGHKS and CDR2 YYEKEE (reference sequence). This CDR3 spans 16 amino acids. V was cut by 0 bases and J by 6 bases, with 15 bases left in between. Full variable domain (outside the CDR3, taken from reference TRBV5-5 and TRBJ2-2): DAGVTQSPTHLIKTRGQQVTLRCSPISGHKSVSWYQQVLGQGPQFIFQYYEKEERGRGNFPDRFSARQFPNYSSELNVNALLLGDSALYLCASSLGVQGKAGELFFGEGSRLTVL.

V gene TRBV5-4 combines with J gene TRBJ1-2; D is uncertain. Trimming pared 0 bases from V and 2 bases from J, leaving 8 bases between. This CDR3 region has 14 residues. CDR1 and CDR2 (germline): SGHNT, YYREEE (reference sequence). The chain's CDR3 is CASSLGIANYGYTF. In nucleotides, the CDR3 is TGTGCCAGCAGCTTGGGGATTGCAAACTATGGCTACACCTTC.

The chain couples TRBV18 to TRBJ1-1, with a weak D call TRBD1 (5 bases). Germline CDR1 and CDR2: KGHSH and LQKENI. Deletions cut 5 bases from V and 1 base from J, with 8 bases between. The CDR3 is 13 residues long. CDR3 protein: CASSSGRNTEAFF. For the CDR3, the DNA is TGTGCCAGCTCATCGGGACGGAACACTGAAGCTTTCTTT.

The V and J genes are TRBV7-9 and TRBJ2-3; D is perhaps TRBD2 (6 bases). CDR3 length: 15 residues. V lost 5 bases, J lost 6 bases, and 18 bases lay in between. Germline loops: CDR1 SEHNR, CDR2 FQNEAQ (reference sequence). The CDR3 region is CASSPTSLGRDTQYF. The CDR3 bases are TGTGCCAGCAGCCCTACTAGTCTAGGGAGGGATACGCAGTATTTT.